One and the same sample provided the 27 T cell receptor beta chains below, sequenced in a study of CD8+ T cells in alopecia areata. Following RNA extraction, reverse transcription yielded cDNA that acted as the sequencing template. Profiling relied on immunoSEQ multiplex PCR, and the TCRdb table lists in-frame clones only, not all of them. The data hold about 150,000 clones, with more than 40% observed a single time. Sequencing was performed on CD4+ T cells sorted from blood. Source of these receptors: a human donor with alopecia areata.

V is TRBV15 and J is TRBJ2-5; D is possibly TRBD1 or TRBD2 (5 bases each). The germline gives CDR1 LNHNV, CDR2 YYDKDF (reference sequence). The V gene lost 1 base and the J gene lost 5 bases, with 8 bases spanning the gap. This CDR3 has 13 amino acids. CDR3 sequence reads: CATSRGGLETQYF. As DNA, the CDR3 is TGTGCCACCAGCAGAGGGGGGTTGGAGACCCAGTACTTC.

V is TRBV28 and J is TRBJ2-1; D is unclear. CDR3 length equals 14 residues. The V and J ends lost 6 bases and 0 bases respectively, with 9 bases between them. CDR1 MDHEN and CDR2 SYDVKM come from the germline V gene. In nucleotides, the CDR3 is TGTGCCAGCAGGAAACCGGACTCCTACAATGAGCAGTTCTTC. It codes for CASRKPDSYNEQFF.

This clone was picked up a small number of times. The CDR3 here is CAISASSYEQYF. The CDR3 DNA is TGTGCCATCAGTGCCTCCTCCTACGAGCAGTACTTC. The chain uses TRBV10-3 and TRBJ2-7, with D hard to call. The CDR3 runs to 12 residues. V shed 4 bases and J shed 0 bases, with 4 bases lying between them. Germline V gene data show CDR1 as ENHRY and CDR2 as SYGVKD.

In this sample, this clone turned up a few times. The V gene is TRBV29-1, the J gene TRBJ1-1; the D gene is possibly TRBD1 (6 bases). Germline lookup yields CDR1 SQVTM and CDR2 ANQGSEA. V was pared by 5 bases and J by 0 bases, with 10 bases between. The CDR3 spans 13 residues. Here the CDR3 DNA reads TGCAGCGTTCCTGGACAGATGAACACTGAAGCTTTCTTT. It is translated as CSVPGQMNTEAFF. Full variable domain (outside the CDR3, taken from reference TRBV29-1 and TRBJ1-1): SAVISQKPSRDICQRGTSLTIQCQVDSQVTMMFWYRQQPGQSLTLIATANQGSEATYESGFVIDKFPISRPNLTFSTLTVSNMSPEDSSIYLCSVPGQMNTEAFFGQGTRLTVV.

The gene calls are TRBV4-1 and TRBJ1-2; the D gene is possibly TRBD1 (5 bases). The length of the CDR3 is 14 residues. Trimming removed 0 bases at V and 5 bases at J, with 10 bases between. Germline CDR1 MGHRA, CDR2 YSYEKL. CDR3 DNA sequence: TGCGCCAGCAGCCAAGACAGGGACTCGTATGGCTACACCTTC. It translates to CASSQDRDSYGYTF.

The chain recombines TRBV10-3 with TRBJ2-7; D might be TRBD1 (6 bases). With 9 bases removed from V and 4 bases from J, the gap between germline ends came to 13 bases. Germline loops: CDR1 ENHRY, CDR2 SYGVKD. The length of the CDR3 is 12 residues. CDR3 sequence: CAIAHREYEQYF. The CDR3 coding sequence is TGTGCCATTGCCCACAGGGAATACGAGCAGTACTTC.

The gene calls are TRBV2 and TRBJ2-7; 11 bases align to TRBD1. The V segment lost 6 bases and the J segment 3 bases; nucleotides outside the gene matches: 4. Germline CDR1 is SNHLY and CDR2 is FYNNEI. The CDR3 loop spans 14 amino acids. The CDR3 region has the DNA TGTGCCAGCAGGTCCGGGACAGGGGGCTACGAGCAGTACTTC. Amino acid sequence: CASRSGTGGYEQYF.

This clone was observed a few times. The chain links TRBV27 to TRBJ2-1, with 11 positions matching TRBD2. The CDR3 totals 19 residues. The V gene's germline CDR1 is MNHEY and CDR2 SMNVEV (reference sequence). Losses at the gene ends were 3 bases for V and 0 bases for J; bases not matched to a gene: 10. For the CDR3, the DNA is TGTGCCAGCAGTTTTATAGGGCTAGCGGGAGGCAGCTCCTACAATGAGCAGTTCTTC. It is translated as CASSFIGLAGGSSYNEQFF.

The CDR3: CASSLAVTGGTDTQYF. In DNA, the CDR3 is TGCGCCAGCAGCTTGGCCGTGACAGGGGGCACAGATACGCAGTATTTT. The V gene is TRBV5-1, the J gene TRBJ2-3, with 8 bases identical to TRBD1. The V gene's germline CDR1 is SGHRS and CDR2 YFSETQ. The ends lost 0 bases at V and 1 base at J; junction bases unmatched: 4. This CDR3 has 16 amino acids. Looking up the rest from reference TRBV5-1 and TRBJ2-3 gives the full variable domain: KAGVTQTPRYLIKTRGQQVTLSCSPISGHRSVSWYQQTPGQGLQFLFEYFSETQRNKGNFPGRFSGRQFSNSRSEMNVSTLELGDSALYLCASSLAVTGGTDTQYFGPGTRLTVL.

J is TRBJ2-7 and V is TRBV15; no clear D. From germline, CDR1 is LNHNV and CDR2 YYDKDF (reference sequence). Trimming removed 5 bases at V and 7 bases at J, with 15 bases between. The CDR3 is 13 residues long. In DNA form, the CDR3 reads TGTGCCACCAGCCGGAATGGGGTGTGGGAGCAGTACTTC. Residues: CATSRNGVWEQYF.

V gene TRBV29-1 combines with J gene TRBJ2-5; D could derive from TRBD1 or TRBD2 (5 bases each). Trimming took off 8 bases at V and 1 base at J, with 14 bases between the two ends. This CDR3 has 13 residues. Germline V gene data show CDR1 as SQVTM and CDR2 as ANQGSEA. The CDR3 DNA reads TGCAGCACCTCGGTGGGGGTCCAAGAGACCCAGTACTTC. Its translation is CSTSVGVQETQYF.

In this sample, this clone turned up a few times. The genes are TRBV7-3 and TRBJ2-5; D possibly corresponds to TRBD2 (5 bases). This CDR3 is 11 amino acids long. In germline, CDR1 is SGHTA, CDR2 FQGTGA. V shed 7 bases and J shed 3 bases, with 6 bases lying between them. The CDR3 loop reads CASTGEETQYF. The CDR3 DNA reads TGTGCCAGCACCGGGGAAGAGACCCAGTACTTC.

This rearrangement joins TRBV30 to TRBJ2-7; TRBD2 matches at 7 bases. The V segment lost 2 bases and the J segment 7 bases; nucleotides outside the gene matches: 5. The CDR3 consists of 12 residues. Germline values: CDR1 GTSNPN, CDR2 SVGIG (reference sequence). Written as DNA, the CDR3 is TGTGCCTGGAGTCCAAGCGGGGATGAGCAGTACTTC. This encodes CAWSPSGDEQYF.

As DNA, the CDR3 is TGTGCCAGCGGAACCCGACAGGACTCTTATGGCTACACCTTC. It encodes CASGTRQDSYGYTF. The rearrangement links TRBV2 to TRBJ1-2; D is perhaps TRBD1 (6 bases). The CDR3 length is 14 residues. The germline V gene has CDR1 SNHLY and CDR2 FYNNEI. Trimming took 8 bases from V and 5 from J, leaving 18 bases between them. Based on the CDR3 plus reference TRBV2 and TRBJ1-2, the full variable domain is EPEVTQTPSHQVTQMGQEVILRCVPISNHLYFYWYRQILGQKVEFLVSFYNNEISEKSEIFDDQFSVERPDGSNFTLKIRSTKLEDSAMYFCASGTRQDSYGYTFGSGTRLTVV.

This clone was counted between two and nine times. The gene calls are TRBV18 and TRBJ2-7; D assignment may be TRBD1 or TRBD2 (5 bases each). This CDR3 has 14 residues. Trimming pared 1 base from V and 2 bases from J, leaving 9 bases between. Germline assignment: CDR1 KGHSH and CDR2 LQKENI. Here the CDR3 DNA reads TGTGCCAGCTCACCACGGGACGGGACCTACGAGCAGTACTTC. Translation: CASSPRDGTYEQYF.

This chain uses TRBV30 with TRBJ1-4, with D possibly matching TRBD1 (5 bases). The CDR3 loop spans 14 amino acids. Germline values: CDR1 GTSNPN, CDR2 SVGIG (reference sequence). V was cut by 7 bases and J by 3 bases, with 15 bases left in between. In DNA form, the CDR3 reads TGTGCCTCCAACCGACAGAGCTCTAATGAAAAACTGTTTTTT. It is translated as CASNRQSSNEKLFF.

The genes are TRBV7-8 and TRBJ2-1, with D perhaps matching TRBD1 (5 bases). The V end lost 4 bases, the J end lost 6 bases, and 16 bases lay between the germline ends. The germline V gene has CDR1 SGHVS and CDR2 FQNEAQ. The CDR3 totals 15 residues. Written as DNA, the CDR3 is TGTGCCAGCAGCTCAGACCCCAGGGTGTCCAATGAGCAGTTCTTC. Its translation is CASSSDPRVSNEQFF.

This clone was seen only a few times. The CDR3 region is CSVASTGVYSGELFF. Here the CDR3 DNA reads TGCAGCGTTGCGTCTACGGGGGTTTATTCCGGGGAGCTGTTTTTT. The chain combines TRBV29-1 with TRBJ2-2; maybe TRBD2 (6 bases). V dropped 4 bases and J dropped 6 bases, with 18 bases sitting between them. CDR1 is SQVTM and CDR2 is ANQGSEA in the germline V gene. The CDR3 length is 15 residues.

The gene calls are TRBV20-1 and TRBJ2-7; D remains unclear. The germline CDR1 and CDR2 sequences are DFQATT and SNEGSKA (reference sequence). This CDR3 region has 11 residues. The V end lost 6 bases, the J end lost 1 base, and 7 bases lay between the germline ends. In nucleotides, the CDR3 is TGCAGTGCGGGCTTGTCCTACGAGCAGTACTTC. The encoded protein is CSAGLSYEQYF.

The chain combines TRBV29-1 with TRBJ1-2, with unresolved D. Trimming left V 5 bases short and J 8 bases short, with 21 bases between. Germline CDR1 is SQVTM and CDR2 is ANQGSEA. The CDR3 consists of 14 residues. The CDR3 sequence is CSVFLRTGLGGYTF. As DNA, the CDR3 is TGCAGCGTTTTCCTAAGAACGGGCCTCGGGGGCTACACCTTC.

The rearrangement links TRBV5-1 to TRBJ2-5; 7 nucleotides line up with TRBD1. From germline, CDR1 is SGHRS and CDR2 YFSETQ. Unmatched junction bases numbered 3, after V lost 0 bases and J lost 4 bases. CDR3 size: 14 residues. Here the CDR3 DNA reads TGCGCCAGCAGCTTGGCACAGGGGTTAGAGACCCAGTACTTC. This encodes CASSLAQGLETQYF.

The CDR3 nucleotides are TGTGCCAGCAGTTTATGGGGCGCGACAGATACGCAGTATTTT. It is translated as CASSLWGATDTQYF. This chain uses TRBV27 with TRBJ2-3; possible D gene TRBD1, 5 bases. From germline, CDR1 is MNHEY and CDR2 SMNVEV (reference sequence). V was trimmed by 1 base and J by 3 bases, leaving 8 bases between them. CDR3 length equals 14 residues.

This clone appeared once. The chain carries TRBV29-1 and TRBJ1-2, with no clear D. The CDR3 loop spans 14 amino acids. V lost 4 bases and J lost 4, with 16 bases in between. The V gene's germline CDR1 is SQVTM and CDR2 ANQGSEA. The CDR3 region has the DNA TGCAGCGTTGCACCGGGAGGTAGAGGCTATGGCTACACCTTC. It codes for CSVAPGGRGYGYTF.

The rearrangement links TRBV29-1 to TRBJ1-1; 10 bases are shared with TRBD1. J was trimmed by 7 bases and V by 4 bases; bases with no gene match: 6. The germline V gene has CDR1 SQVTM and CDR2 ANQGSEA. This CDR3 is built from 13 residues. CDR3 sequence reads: CSVANRDRGEAFF. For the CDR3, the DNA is TGCAGCGTTGCCAACCGGGACAGGGGTGAAGCTTTCTTT.

The CDR3 DNA is TGTGCCATCAGTAGGAGCACAGATACGCAGTATTTT. Its translation: CAISRSTDTQYF. This chain uses TRBV10-3 with TRBJ2-3, with D unresolved. The V end lost 5 bases, the J end lost 0 bases, and 3 bases lay between the germline ends. The germline V gene encodes CDR1 ENHRY and CDR2 SYGVKD. This CDR3 contains 12 residues.

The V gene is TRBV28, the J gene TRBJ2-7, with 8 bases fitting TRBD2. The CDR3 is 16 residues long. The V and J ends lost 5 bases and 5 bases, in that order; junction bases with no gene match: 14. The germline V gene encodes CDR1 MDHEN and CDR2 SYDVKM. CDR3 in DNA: TGTGCCAGCAGTGGGCGCACGGCGGGAGGCAGGGACGAGCAGTACTTC. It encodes CASSGRTAGGRDEQYF.

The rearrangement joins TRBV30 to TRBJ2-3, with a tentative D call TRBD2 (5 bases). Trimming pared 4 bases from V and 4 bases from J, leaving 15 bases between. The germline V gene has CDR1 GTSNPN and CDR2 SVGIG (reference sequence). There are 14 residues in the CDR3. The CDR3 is CAWKVMGSSDTQYF. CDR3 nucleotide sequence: TGTGCCTGGAAGGTAATGGGGAGTTCAGATACGCAGTATTTT.